This T cell receptor (beta chain) was profiled in a study of shared clonotypes between healthy human individuals. Naive CD8 cells lacked CD45RO and underwent positive selection for CCR7, leaving out terminally differentiated effector memory CD45RA+ cells. All the donors were Caucasian adults who lived in Nashville, Tennessee. Trimming cost V 7 bases and J 0 bases; bases outside gene matches: 12. This CDR3 region has 17 residues. Germline assignment: CDR1 SGHRS and CDR2 YFSETQ. This clone was counted between two and nine times. The antigen remains undetermined. In the authors' workflow: Because ImmunoSEQ provided only junction sequences with no quality scores, the filtering differed. TCRdb's table, derived via immunoSEQ multiplex PCR, lists solely in-frame clones and lacks some. V and J calls and clone size come straight from that table; D and trimming were deduced from the DNA. The top ten clones hold more than 0.95% of a sample with over 2 million clones, over 85% of them seen once.

The study's findings and limits: Estimated clonotype richness was generally higher in naive than memory subsets.

What was sequenced was naive CD8+ T cells sorted from blood. The sequence derives from a man aged 18 to 29 in good health. The chain has TRBV5-1 and TRBJ2-2; TRBD2 aligns across 7 bases. CDR3 in amino acids: CASPGGRGPPNTGELFF. The CDR3 DNA reads TGCGCCAGCCCGGGAGGACGGGGTCCACCGAACACCGGGGAGCTGTTTTTT.